This record concerns one TCR beta chain sequence. Its antigen is unidentified. Per the germline V gene, CDR1 is SGHRS and CDR2 is YFSETQ. The V end was cut by 4 bases, the J end by 11 bases, with 19 bases between. The CDR3 length is 15 residues. The entry originates in a study of T cell responses to AZD1222 COVID-19 vaccine. Repertoires were generated with immunoSEQ multiplex PCR, while TCRdb's copy carries only in-frame clones and drops some. The sample has 150,000 to 200,000 clones, approximately 86% seen once. General study findings and limits: Clonal diversity was possibly underestimated; the donors were predominantly white British and more often female. Per reports, nearly half of all spike-specific TCRs target regions that are unmutated in variants. At study baseline, merely several AZD1222 recipients were seropositive. At 160-218 and 743-854, vaccine-associated CD4 TCRs were dominant, and they spanned spike.

This chain connects TRBV5-1 to TRBJ2-6; D not resolved. This receptor was taken from an adult in good health. Material: peripheral blood, obtained on day 0 of AZD1222 vaccination. The DNA for the CDR3 is TGCGCCAGCAGCGGATGGTCTAACCCAAAGGACGTCCTGACTTTC. Its protein product is CASSGWSNPKDVLTF.